Presented here are 14 T cell receptor beta chains from one specimen sequenced in a study of T cells after yellow fever vaccination. TCRdb fed the 5' RACE reads into MiXCR, producing one record per CDR3 protein. The table records hundreds of thousands of distinct CDR3 sequences, approximately 13% of them present only once. The sequenced sample was PBMCs, obtained on the day of the yellow fever booster vaccination. These receptors were collected from a man aged 30 to 45 who received the YFV17D yellow fever vaccine.

CDR3 sequence (DNA): TGTGCCAGCAGCTTCACGAGGGGACTAGCGGAGAATGAGCAGTTCTTC. This translates into CASSFTRGLAENEQFF. This chain links TRBV5-4 with TRBJ2-1, with 11 positions matching TRBD2. CDR1 SGHNT and CDR2 YYREEE come from the germline V gene (reference sequence). The CDR3 runs to 16 residues. V dropped 2 bases and J dropped 7; count of bases not matched to a gene: 8.

This sequence joins TRBV7-9 and TRBJ1-2, with D unclear. Trimming took off 2 bases at V and 3 bases at J, with 10 bases between the two ends. Germline-derived CDR1 and CDR2 are SEHNR and FQNEAQ (reference sequence). The CDR3 spans 14 residues. Here the CDR3 DNA reads TGTGCCAGCAGCTTAAGGGCGGGGTACTATGGCTACACCTTC. Protein sequence: CASSLRAGYYGYTF.

The chain joins TRBV7-2 to TRBJ1-1; D might be TRBD1 (5 bases). Germline lookup yields CDR1 SGHTA and CDR2 FQGNSA. This CDR3 spans 14 amino acids. Trimming shortened V by 1 base and J by 4 bases, and 10 bases separated the two germline ends. The CDR3 DNA is TGTGCCAGCAGCTTAGAAGGGACGGTCACTGAAGCTTTCTTT. Protein: CASSLEGTVTEAFF. The complete variable domain, with remaining parts taken from reference TRBV7-2 and TRBJ1-1, reads GAGVSQSPSNKVTEKGKDVELRCDPISGHTALYWYRQSLGQGLEFLIYFQGNSAPDKSGLPSDRFSAERTGGSVSTLTIQRTQQEDSAVYLCASSLEGTVTEAFFGQGTRLTVV.

The chain uses TRBV7-3 and TRBJ1-1; D uncertain. The CDR3 sequence is 15 residues long. CDR1 and CDR2 from the germline V gene are SGHTA and FQGTGA. V was pared by 0 bases and J by 1 base, with 9 bases between. CDR3 nucleotides: TGTGCCAGCAGCTTAACGGGCAGGTCGAACACTGAAGCTTTCTTT. As protein: CASSLTGRSNTEAFF.

The chain couples TRBV11-2 to TRBJ2-1, with 10 positions matching TRBD1. J lost 8 bases, V lost 4 bases, and 11 bases had no gene match. Germline V gene sequence: CDR1 SGHAT, CDR2 FQNNGV. The CDR3 extends over 16 amino acids. This chain's CDR3 is CASSYSGTGVGHEQFF. CDR3 sequence (DNA): TGTGCCAGCAGCTACTCCGGGACAGGGGTTGGGCATGAGCAGTTCTTC.

This clonotype has a handful of counts. J is TRBJ2-5 and V is TRBV9; TRBD2 is a possible D gene (6 bases). V shed 0 bases and J shed 5 bases, with 11 bases lying between them. Germline-derived CDR1 and CDR2 are SGDLS and YYNGEE. The CDR3 runs to 14 residues. The CDR3 sequence: CASSVGGGTETQYF. In DNA form, the CDR3 reads TGTGCCAGCAGCGTAGGAGGCGGGACCGAGACCCAGTACTTC.

The chain combines TRBV30 with TRBJ2-1, with 10 nucleotides matching TRBD2. The CDR3 sequence is 13 residues long. From germline, CDR1 is GTSNPN and CDR2 SVGIG (reference sequence). V was pared by 3 bases and J by 7 bases, with 3 bases of the junction left unmatched. Here the CDR3 reads CAWRGLASNEQFF. As DNA, the CDR3 is TGTGCCTGGAGGGGACTAGCGAGTAATGAGCAGTTCTTC.

A few counts support this clonotype. This chain connects TRBV7-9 to TRBJ2-1; 7 nucleotides agree with TRBD2. This CDR3 region has 16 residues. From germline, CDR1 is SEHNR and CDR2 FQNEAQ (reference sequence). Germline trimming cut 3 bases from V and 6 bases from J; bases unmatched to any gene: 11. The CDR3 DNA sequence: TGTGCCAGCAGCTTCAGAAGGGCTAGCGGCGGCAATGAGCAGTTCTTC. It codes for CASSFRRASGGNEQFF.

The table lists this clonotype with a few counts. The genes are TRBV9 and TRBJ2-1; D is ambiguous. This CDR3 comprises 15 residues. Trimming left V 2 bases short and J 2 bases short, with 11 bases between. From germline, CDR1 is SGDLS and CDR2 YYNGEE. In DNA form, the CDR3 reads TGTGCCAGCAGCGTGTCGGGTCTTGCCTACAATGAGCAGTTCTTC. It codes for CASSVSGLAYNEQFF.

V usage is TRBV28 and J usage is TRBJ2-7; D is unclear. The V end was cut by 7 bases, the J end by 0 bases, with 13 bases between. This CDR3 region has 14 residues. Germline CDR1 MDHEN, CDR2 SYDVKM. The CDR3 loop is CASNSHSTSYEQYF. The CDR3 DNA sequence: TGTGCCAGCAATAGTCACTCGACCTCCTACGAGCAGTACTTC.

V and J are TRBV11-2 and TRBJ2-7, with a weak D call TRBD1 (5 bases). Trimming cost V 7 bases and J 2 bases, with 18 bases left between them. The CDR3 consists of 15 residues. In germline, CDR1 is SGHAT, CDR2 FQNNGV. CDR3 loop: CASIDSGRPPYEQYF. As DNA, the CDR3 is TGTGCCAGCATCGACAGTGGGCGGCCACCCTACGAGCAGTACTTC.

This chain joins TRBV7-8 and TRBJ2-1, with D possibly being TRBD1 or TRBD2 (7 bases each). This CDR3 is 18 amino acids long. Trimming shortened V by 5 bases and J by 6 bases, and 26 bases separated the two germline ends. Germline CDR1 reads SGHVS; CDR2 reads FQNEAQ. CDR3 in DNA: TGTGCCAGCAGCCAGGTGGGACAGCAACTAAGCGGGACCAATGAGCAGTTCTTC. Residues: CASSQVGQQLSGTNEQFF.

The table lists this clonotype with many counts. The chain recombines TRBV20-1 with TRBJ2-3, with 9 positions matching TRBD2. Germline loops: CDR1 DFQATT, CDR2 SNEGSKA (reference sequence). The V gene end was trimmed by 1 base and the J gene end by 6 bases; junction bases not matched to a gene: 8. This CDR3 is built from 15 residues. CDR3 nucleotide sequence: TGCAGTGCTAGAGCGGCTAGCGGGGACGGGGATACGCAGTATTTT. Translating gives CSARAASGDGDTQYF.

This clonotype has just a few counts. The J gene is TRBJ2-2, the V gene TRBV29-1; 10 bases line up with TRBD2. Germline V CDR1 and CDR2: SQVTM, ANQGSEA. The CDR3 has 17 amino acids. V was clipped by 3 bases and J by 1 base; unmatched bases: 8. CDR3 bases: TGCAGCGTTGACGACGGGACTAGCGTTCGGAACACCGGGGAGCTGTTTTTT. Translated, it gives CSVDDGTSVRNTGELFF.